This T cell receptor beta chain was sequenced for a study of T cells in Graves' hyperthyroidism and ophthalmopathy. Hyperthyroidism patients were newly diagnosed, had disease duration under 2 months, and were aged 18 to 65 years. Each diagnosis was grounded in clinical symptoms, serum thyroxine and TRAb, thyroid ultrasound, and orbital computed tomography. From RNA transcripts, TCR beta CDR3 regions were amplified. Researchers ran a first-round RT-PCR on the TCR CDR3 using the HTBI primer set. Each CDR3 protein is one row after TCRdb ran MiXCR on the multiplex PCR reads. The sample lists roughly 580,000 distinct CDR3 sequences, under 60% occurring once. The study's findings and limits: Onset of ophthalmopathy came a median roughly 6.4 months after the model predicted it.

The germline V gene encodes CDR1 WSHSY and CDR2 SAAADI. The CDR3 totals 14 residues. V was cut by 6 bases and J by 7 bases, with 15 bases left in between. With respect to this clonotype: What it binds is unknown.

The V and J genes are TRBV10-2 and TRBJ2-2; tentative D call: TRBD1 (5 bases). Source material: peripheral blood or thyroid tissue (not recorded which). This clonotype originated in a woman under 30 with Graves' hyperthyroidism. The CDR3 here is CASSESWGDGELFF. CDR3 coding DNA: TGCGCCAGCAGCGAGAGCTGGGGCGACGGGGAGCTGTTTTTT.